This note documents a single T cell receptor beta chain sequence. The record originates from a study of identical twins. CDR3 length: 14 amino acids. V dropped 7 bases and J dropped 1; count of bases not matched to a gene: 5. CDR1 is MNHEY, CDR2 SVGEGT, per germline. One entry per CDR3 protein, called by TCRdb with MiXCR from the 5' RACE reads. The data hold 700,000 or so distinct CDR3 sequences, with under 9% observed a single time. Separately, the same data were catalogued under a study of yellow fever vaccine responses in identical twins.

The TCR comes from a young woman in good health. The sequencing sample was made of PBMCs. The V and J genes are TRBV6-2 or TRBV6-3 and TRBJ2-7; the match to TRBD2 covers 9 bases. The CDR3 DNA reads as TGTGCCAGCAAGCGGGGGGACTATTCCTACGAGCAGTACTTC. It is translated as CASKRGDYSYEQYF.